This T cell receptor beta chain comes out of a study of cytomegalovirus exposure and HLA in healthy donors. A multiplex PCR was run with 60 Vbeta primers and 13 Jbeta primers. Some clones are missing from TCRdb's copy, which holds only in-frame ones; the method was immunoSEQ multiplex PCR. The sample yields 160,000 or so clones, almost 80% seen once. Worth noting for this clone: Its antigen is not identified.

The CDR3 loop spans 16 amino acids. V was pared by 5 bases and J by 5 bases, with 9 bases of the junction left unmatched. Germline CDR1 is SGHNT and CDR2 is YENEEA. Regarding the study as a whole: Within an earlier analysis, most TCR beta V segments proved productive either about 87% or about 30% of the time. Links to common viral pathogens appeared, in a later analysis, for several of the most significant clusters. Through in vitro validation, three CMV-associated chains were shown to be specific for CMV antigens. Cytomegalovirus-associated status was assigned to 164 TCR beta chains.

Input material: PBMCs. This TCR derives from a male donor in good health and CMV-seronegative. The chain joins TRBV11-3 to TRBJ2-3; 11 nucleotides match TRBD1. CDR3 sequence reads: CASSPGTGGNEDTQYF. CDR3 in DNA: TGTGCCAGCAGCCCAGGGACAGGGGGTAATGAAGATACGCAGTATTTT.